The T cell receptor beta chain under discussion was sequenced for a study of cytomegalovirus exposure and HLA in healthy donors. Study-level results: Listed as cytomegalovirus-associated were approximately 160 TCR beta chains. Over 15,000 TCR beta sequences were associated with HLA alleles at 0.05 false discovery rate in a later analysis. Previous analysis showed most TCR beta V segments were productive about 87% or about 30% of the time. Most of the CMV-associated TCR beta chains (in a later analysis) appeared to be HLA-restricted.

In germline, CDR1 is WNHNN, CDR2 SYGVQD (reference sequence). V lost 7 bases and J 8 bases, leaving 14 bases between the germline ends. The CDR3 extends over 13 amino acids. A word on this clone: Its antigen remains unidentified.

Amplification used 60 Vbeta primers and 13 Jbeta primers. Method: immunoSEQ multiplex PCR; TCRdb's copy keeps in-frame clones and lacks some. Of about 140,000 clones in the sample, 77% were seen once. This TCR was recovered from a female donor in good health and CMV-seronegative. The chain carries TRBV10-1 and TRBJ2-2, with D possibly TRBD2 on 6 matching bases. The specimen was PBMCs. CDR3 coding DNA: TGCGCCAGCACGACTGAGGCGGGGGGGGAGCTGTTTTTT. Translation: CASTTEAGGELFF.